This T cell receptor (beta chain) was obtained from a study of post-analysis software for immune sequencing data. Regarding the study as a whole: F-measure co-clustering was strong for batch-matched samples. When patients were compared with controls, about five TRBV segments were more frequent, TRBV5-6, TRBV5-1 and TRBV20-1 among them. Diversity measured as normalized Chao1 was significantly lower in multiple sclerosis patients than in controls.

V lost 4 bases and J 1 base, leaving 18 bases between the germline ends. This CDR3 has 17 residues. The germline gives CDR1 SGHTA, CDR2 FQGNSA. Remarks on this clonotype: Its antigen is as yet unknown.

Every TCR beta cDNA library bore unique molecular identifiers. The yield from roughly 1 to 10 million T cells was 500,000 or so cDNA molecules in total. Using its own MiXCR run on the PCR reads, TCRdb lists one record per CDR3 protein. This sample yields about 430,000 distinct CDR3 sequences, of which about 40% are seen a single time; about 8% belongs to the top ten. The chain combines TRBV7-2 with TRBJ2-3; D perhaps matches TRBD2 (7 bases). Sequencing was carried out using blood. The sequence was obtained from a girl aged 2-10 years with multiple sclerosis. CDR3 in DNA: TGTGCCAGCAGCTCCCGACTCGGGGGGCCAGGCACAGATACGCAGTATTTT. Protein product: CASSSRLGGPGTDTQYF.